One and the same sample provided the 30 T cell receptor beta chains below, sequenced in a study of T cell repertoires in cytomegalovirus infection. TCRdb recomputed calls from the reads with MiXCR, one row per CDR3 protein. The repertoire holds 450,000 to 550,000 distinct CDR3 sequences, with more than 15% as singletons. Sequenced material: CD8+ T cells from PBMCs. These receptors originate from a human donor in good health (CMV status not recorded). Some clones in this sample may be carry-over from other donors' samples.

This clonotype was detected many times. The rearrangement links TRBV9 to TRBJ1-1, with 7 positions matching TRBD1. V was clipped by 2 bases and J by 2 bases; unmatched bases: 9. The CDR3 has 16 amino acids. Per germline, CDR1 SGDLS and CDR2 YYNGEE. CDR3 loop: CASSVDRDRINTEAFF. CDR3 sequence (DNA): TGTGCCAGCAGCGTGGATAGGGACAGAATTAACACTGAAGCTTTCTTT. Drawing the rest from reference TRBV9 and TRBJ1-1, the complete variable domain is DSGVTQTPKHLITATGQRVTLRCSPRSGDLSVYWYQQSLDQGLQFLIQYYNGEERAKGNILERFSAQQFPDLHSELNLSSLELGDSALYFCASSVDRDRINTEAFFGQGTRLTVV.

The genes are TRBV19 and TRBJ1-5, with no clear D. Trimming left V 5 bases short and J 5 bases short, with 13 bases between. The CDR3 totals 14 residues. CDR1 and CDR2 from the germline V gene are LNHDA and SQIVND (reference sequence). CDR3: CASSPTIEYQPQHF. As DNA, the CDR3 is TGTGCCAGTAGTCCAACGATAGAGTATCAGCCCCAGCATTTT.

In the case of this clonotype: At one end, the junction sequence differs from germline, possibly due to a read error. DNA of the CDR3: TGTGCCAGCAGCCTAGAAGAAAATCGCTACGAGCAGTGCTTC. Translating gives CASSLEENRYEQCF. The chain has TRBV28 and TRBJ2-7, with no clear D. Germline CDR1 reads MDHEN; CDR2 reads SYDVKM. The CDR3 contains 14 residues. The full variable domain, its missing parts supplied by reference TRBV28 and TRBJ2-7, is DVKVTQSSRYLVKRTGEKVFLECVQDMDHENMFWYRQDPGLGLRLIYFSYDVKMKEKGDIPEGYSVSREKKERFSLILESASTNQTSMYLCASSLEENRYEQCFGPGTRLTVT.

This chain links TRBV28 with TRBJ2-3; D tentatively reads TRBD1 or TRBD2 (5 bases each). In germline, CDR1 is MDHEN, CDR2 SYDVKM. This CDR3 has 14 residues. V was pared by 2 bases and J by 6 bases, with 12 bases between. The CDR3 spells CASSLGDPQDTQYF. As DNA, the CDR3 is TGTGCCAGCAGTTTAGGGGACCCTCAGGATACGCAGTATTTT.

This clonotype was counted at least ten times. The chain couples TRBV6-2 or TRBV6-3 to TRBJ1-2; D unresolved. The CDR3 totals 14 residues. V lost 0 bases and J lost 1, with 6 bases in between. Germline CDR1 is MNHEY and CDR2 is SVGEGT. In DNA form, the CDR3 reads TGTGCCAGCAGTTACTCCGCGGATAACTATGGCTACACCTTC. This gives the protein CASSYSADNYGYTF.

About this clonotype itself: Since a much larger clone is just one base distant, this may be a read error. The CDR3 end shows no conserved phenylalanine or tryptophan, and so a read error is likely. The genes are TRBV7-3 and TRBJ2-7; 8 bases agree with TRBD2. Germline-derived CDR1 and CDR2 are SGHTA and FQGTGA. V shed 5 bases and J 0 bases; nucleotides not matched to a gene: 9. This CDR3 has 16 amino acids. The CDR3: CASSRRLAKSSYEQYL. The CDR3 DNA is TGTGCCAGCAGCCGACGACTAGCGAAGAGCTCCTACGAGCAGTACTTA.

This chain links TRBV27 with TRBJ2-7; weak D call: TRBD1 (6 bases). V was shortened by 2 bases and J by 2 bases, with 13 bases between the two germline ends. Germline V gene lookup returns CDR1 MNHEY and CDR2 SMNVEV (reference sequence). The CDR3 length is 15 residues. CDR3 sequence (DNA): TGTGCCAGCAGTTTAATGGCAGGGGCTACCTACGAGCAGTACTTC. Translation: CASSLMAGATYEQYF.

This clonotype appeared a few times. The chain uses TRBV7-9 and TRBJ2-3; 10 nucleotides agree with TRBD1. V was clipped by 5 bases and J by 9 bases; unmatched bases: 8. CDR3 length: 14 amino acids. CDR1 SEHNR and CDR2 FQNEAQ come from the germline V gene (reference sequence). As DNA, the CDR3 is TGTGCCAGCAGCCCCTCGACAGGGGGCAGGACGCAGTATTTT. Its protein is CASSPSTGGRTQYF.

This clonotype was seen at least ten times. In DNA form, the CDR3 reads TGTGCCAGCAGCTTAGTCCCTAGCGGGAGGGCCGTTGGCTACGAGCAGTACTTC. Amino acids: CASSLVPSGRAVGYEQYF. V and J are TRBV7-2 and TRBJ2-7, with 12 nucleotides matching TRBD2. V gave up 1 base and J gave up 3 bases; unmatched junction bases: 10. Germline lookup yields CDR1 SGHTA and CDR2 FQGNSA. The CDR3 covers 18 residues.

This clonotype has ten or more counts. V gene TRBV7-9 combines with J gene TRBJ2-1, with TRBD2 as a possible D gene (6 bases). With 5 bases removed from V and 9 bases from J, the gap between germline ends came to 20 bases. The CDR3 length is 15 residues. Germline assignment: CDR1 SEHNR and CDR2 FQNEAQ (reference sequence). The CDR3 DNA reads as TGTGCCAGCAGCCCCGGGGGAATGGGCCCGGGTGAGCAGTTCTTC. Its translation: CASSPGGMGPGEQFF.

This clonotype appeared a few times. V and J are TRBV5-1 and TRBJ1-4; maybe TRBD1 (5 bases). The CDR3 runs to 15 residues. From germline, CDR1 is SGHRS and CDR2 YFSETQ. Trimming left V 4 bases short and J 7 bases short, with 17 bases between. The CDR3 protein is CASSPIGGSSEKLFF. CDR3 nucleotides: TGCGCCAGCAGCCCCATCGGGGGTTCAAGTGAAAAACTGTTTTTT.

The table lists this clonotype with many counts. The chain uses TRBV7-9 and TRBJ2-3; 13 bases align to TRBD2. The length of the CDR3 is 16 residues. Germline CDR1 is SEHNR and CDR2 is FQNEAQ (reference sequence). Germline trimming cut 4 bases from V and 7 bases from J; bases unmatched to any gene: 8. CDR3 protein: CASSSPLAGGLYTQYF. The CDR3 DNA sequence: TGTGCCAGCAGCTCCCCACTAGCGGGGGGGTTGTATACGCAGTATTTT.

V and J are TRBV6-2 or TRBV6-3 and TRBJ2-1; no definite D call. Trimming cost V 2 bases and J 6 bases, with 8 bases left between them. The germline V gene encodes CDR1 MNHEY and CDR2 SVGEGT. This CDR3 comprises 13 residues. CDR3 DNA: TGTGCCAGCAGTTACAACGATCTCAATGAGCAGTTCTTC. It translates to CASSYNDLNEQFF.

This clonotype has only a few counts. The chain uses TRBV16 and TRBJ1-2; D perhaps matches TRBD1 (5 bases). The CDR3 extends over 17 amino acids. CDR1 is KGHSY, CDR2 FQNENV, per germline. Between the trimmed V and J ends, which lost 3 bases and 8 bases, there was a span of 25 bases. The CDR3 here is CASSQLATRGPSMGYTF. The CDR3 DNA reads TGTGCCAGCAGCCAGTTAGCGACCCGGGGCCCGTCTATGGGCTACACCTTC.

In its sample, this clonotype was seen a few times. The chain links TRBV11-2 to TRBJ1-6; possibly TRBD1 for D (5 bases). Trimming removed 1 base from V and 3 bases from J, with 7 bases in between. Germline V CDR1 and CDR2: SGHAT, FQNNGV. There are 15 residues in the CDR3. This CDR3 is CASSLAGHYNSPLHF. CDR3 bases: TGTGCCAGCAGCTTAGCAGGGCACTATAATTCACCCCTCCACTTT.

This clonotype was counted ten times or more. The chain has TRBV12-3 or TRBV12-4 and TRBJ2-3, with D possibly TRBD1 on 7 matching bases. Trimming took off 5 bases at V and 3 bases at J, with 18 bases between the two ends. This CDR3 is 16 amino acids long. CDR3 residues: CASSPIVTGTTDTQYF. Here the CDR3 DNA reads TGTGCCAGCAGTCCAATCGTGACAGGGACTACAGATACGCAGTATTTT.

About this clonotype: One base away lies a much larger clone, so this may be a sequencing read error. The chain links TRBV28 to TRBJ2-5; 11 nucleotides agree with TRBD2. From germline, CDR1 is MDHEN and CDR2 SYDVKM. The CDR3 runs to 17 residues. The chain's CDR3 is CASRTGTSGKSKETQHF. The CDR3 DNA sequence: TGTGCCAGCAGAACCGGGACTAGCGGAAAAAGTAAAGAGACCCAGCACTTC.

This clonotype was counted a few times. This may stem from a read error, because a much larger clone lies one nucleotide away. The chain couples TRBV13 to TRBJ1-3; no reliable D call. The CDR3 consists of 15 residues. Deletions cut 1 base from V and 0 bases from J, with 7 bases between. Germline V gene data show CDR1 as PRHDT and CDR2 as FYEKMQ (reference sequence). The CDR3 sequence is CASSLDGNSGNTIYF. In nucleotides, the CDR3 is TGTGCCAGCAGCTTAGACGGCAACTCTGGAAACACCATATATTTT.

Turning to this clonotype: A much more abundant neighbour one base away suggests this may be a read error. V is TRBV24-1 and J is TRBJ2-3; 7 bases are a match to TRBD1. Germline loops: CDR1 KGHDR, CDR2 SFDVKD. The CDR3 has 17 amino acids. The CDR3 here is CDTSEPRTGPGADTQYF. DNA for the CDR3: TGTGACACCAGTGAACCTAGGACAGGTCCCGGGGCAGATACGCAGTATTTT.

This clonotype was counted ten times or more. V gene TRBV10-2 combines with J gene TRBJ2-4; D unresolved. CDR1 is WSHSY, CDR2 SAAADI, per germline. With 3 bases removed from V and 1 base from J, the gap between germline ends came to 19 bases. This CDR3 has 18 amino acids. The CDR3 DNA sequence: TGCGCCAGCAGTGATGGCCGGATACTGATCAAGGCCAAAAACATTCAGTACTTC. It encodes CASSDGRILIKAKNIQYF.

This clonotype has ten or more counts. This chain's CDR3 is CASSSGTAYGYTF. The CDR3, as DNA: TGTGCCAGCAGCTCCGGGACAGCATATGGCTACACCTTC. The rearrangement links TRBV7-9 to TRBJ1-2, with 7 bases matching TRBD1. The germline CDR1 and CDR2 sequences are SEHNR and FQNEAQ (reference sequence). Trimming cost V 4 bases and J 5 bases; bases outside gene matches: 4. CDR3 length equals 13 residues.

In this sample, this clonotype turned up many times. The V and J genes are TRBV12-3 or TRBV12-4 and TRBJ2-3; no clear D gene. V gave up 7 bases and J gave up 2 bases, with 7 bases separating them. This CDR3 is built from 12 residues. The CDR3 protein is CASTSDTDTQYF. The CDR3 nucleotides are TGTGCCAGCACCTCCGACACAGATACGCAGTATTTT.

This clonotype has just a few counts. The V and J genes are TRBV27 and TRBJ2-7; D remains unclear. V lost 0 bases and J lost 2, with 11 bases in between. Germline CDR1 is MNHEY and CDR2 is SMNVEV (reference sequence). This CDR3 has 15 residues. The CDR3 DNA sequence: TGTGCCAGCAGTTTATCGCACGGGTTCACCTACGAGCAGTACTTC. This encodes CASSLSHGFTYEQYF.

Written as DNA, the CDR3 is TGTGCCACCAGTGATAAGGACCTGGGACCCACCAATGAGCAGTTCTTC. This codes for CATSDKDLGPTNEQFF. The genes are TRBV24-1 and TRBJ2-1; possibly TRBD1 or TRBD2 for D (5 bases each). Germline V CDR1 and CDR2: KGHDR, SFDVKD. Trimming removed 3 bases at V and 6 bases at J, with 17 bases between. CDR3 size: 16 residues.

The J gene is TRBJ2-7, the V gene TRBV5-1; TRBD1 might be the D (5 bases). Germline CDR1 SGHRS, CDR2 YFSETQ. The CDR3 is 15 amino acids. Between the trimmed V and J ends, which lost 0 bases and 5 bases, there was a span of 15 bases. CDR3 loop: CASSLDSGKFDEQYF. The CDR3 DNA is TGCGCCAGCAGCTTGGACTCAGGGAAATTCGACGAGCAGTACTTC.

This clonotype was observed many times. This chain uses TRBV7-3 with TRBJ2-5, with D perhaps being TRBD1 or TRBD2 (5 bases each). This CDR3 has 16 amino acids. Trimming took 5 bases from V and 1 from J, leaving 17 bases between them. Germline V gene lookup returns CDR1 SGHTA and CDR2 FQGTGA. CDR3 bases: TGTGCCAGCAGCCCCGGGACCGCAAACTCCCAAGAGACCCAGTACTTC. Amino acid sequence: CASSPGTANSQETQYF. Using reference TRBV7-3 and TRBJ2-5 for the parts outside the CDR3, the full variable domain is GAGVSQTPSNKVTEKGKYVELRCDPISGHTALYWYRQSLGQGPEFLIYFQGTGAADDSGLPNDRFFAVRPEGSVSTLKIQRTERGDSAVYLCASSPGTANSQETQYFGPGTRLLVL.

The rearrangement joins TRBV27 to TRBJ1-2; 9 positions match TRBD1. J lost 5 bases, V lost 4 bases, and 8 bases had no gene match. This CDR3 spans 15 amino acids. CDR1 is MNHEY and CDR2 is SMNVEV in the germline V gene (reference sequence). The CDR3 spells CASSSIRQGVYGYTF. The CDR3 DNA reads as TGTGCCAGCAGTTCCATACGACAGGGGGTATATGGCTACACCTTC.

The sample holds a few counts of this clonotype. The genes are TRBV20-1 and TRBJ2-1, with 10 bases identical to TRBD2. The V and J ends lost 5 bases and 4 bases, in that order; junction bases with no gene match: 5. CDR1 and CDR2 (germline): DFQATT, SNEGSKA (reference sequence). This CDR3 is built from 14 residues. CDR3 residues: CSASKREGYNEQFF. Here the CDR3 DNA reads TGCAGTGCTTCCAAGCGGGAGGGTTACAATGAGCAGTTCTTC.

This clonotype was seen repeatedly, ten times or more. The chain has TRBV7-9 and TRBJ2-7; 7 positions match TRBD1. This CDR3 region has 18 residues. V dropped 0 bases and J dropped 0; count of bases not matched to a gene: 11. CDR1 is SEHNR and CDR2 is FQNEAQ in the germline V gene (reference sequence). CDR3 protein: CASSLANWDSHSSYEQYF. In DNA, the CDR3 is TGTGCCAGCAGCTTAGCTAATTGGGACAGTCATAGCTCCTACGAGCAGTACTTC.

This clonotype was counted at least ten times. This sequence joins TRBV12-3 or TRBV12-4 and TRBJ2-3, with 10 bases that match TRBD2. V lost 2 bases and J lost 4; bases outside the gene matches: 6. The CDR3 length is 16 residues. The CDR3 here is CASSLRAGGPADTQYF. The DNA for the CDR3 is TGTGCCAGCAGTTTACGAGCGGGAGGGCCCGCAGATACGCAGTATTTT.